This TCR beta chain was sequenced during a study of lymphopenia after photon versus proton radiotherapy. Germline lookup yields CDR1 SGHRS and CDR2 YFSETQ. Trimming left V 3 bases short and J 0 bases short, with 21 bases between. This CDR3 has 18 residues. Some clones are missing from TCRdb's copy, which holds only in-frame ones; the method was immunoSEQ multiplex PCR. This table has around 70,000 clones, more than 75% appearing once. The sequence came from a woman between 65 and 79 years old with pancreatic cancer. The source was peripheral blood, collected from a patient treated with photon-based radiotherapy. J is TRBJ1-1 and V is TRBV5-1; D is uncertain. The chain's CDR3 is CASSSNGPRNPMNTEAFF. The CDR3 DNA follows: TGCGCCAGCAGCTCAAATGGACCCCGGAATCCAATGAACACTGAAGCTTTCTTT.